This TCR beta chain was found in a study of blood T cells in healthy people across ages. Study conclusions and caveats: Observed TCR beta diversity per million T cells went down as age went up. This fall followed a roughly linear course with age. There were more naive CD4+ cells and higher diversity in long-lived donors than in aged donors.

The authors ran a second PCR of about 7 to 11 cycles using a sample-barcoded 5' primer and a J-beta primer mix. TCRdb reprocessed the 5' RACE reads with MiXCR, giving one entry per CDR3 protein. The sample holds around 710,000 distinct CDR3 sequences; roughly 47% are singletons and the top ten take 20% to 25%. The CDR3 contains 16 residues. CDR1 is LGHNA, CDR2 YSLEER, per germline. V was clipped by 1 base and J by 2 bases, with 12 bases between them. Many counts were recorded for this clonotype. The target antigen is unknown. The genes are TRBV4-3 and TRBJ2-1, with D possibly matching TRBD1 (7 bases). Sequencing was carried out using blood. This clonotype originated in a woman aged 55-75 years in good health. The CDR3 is CASSQVGGGPYNEQFF. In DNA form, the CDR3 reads TGCGCCAGCAGCCAAGTCGGAGGGGGCCCCTACAATGAGCAGTTCTTC.